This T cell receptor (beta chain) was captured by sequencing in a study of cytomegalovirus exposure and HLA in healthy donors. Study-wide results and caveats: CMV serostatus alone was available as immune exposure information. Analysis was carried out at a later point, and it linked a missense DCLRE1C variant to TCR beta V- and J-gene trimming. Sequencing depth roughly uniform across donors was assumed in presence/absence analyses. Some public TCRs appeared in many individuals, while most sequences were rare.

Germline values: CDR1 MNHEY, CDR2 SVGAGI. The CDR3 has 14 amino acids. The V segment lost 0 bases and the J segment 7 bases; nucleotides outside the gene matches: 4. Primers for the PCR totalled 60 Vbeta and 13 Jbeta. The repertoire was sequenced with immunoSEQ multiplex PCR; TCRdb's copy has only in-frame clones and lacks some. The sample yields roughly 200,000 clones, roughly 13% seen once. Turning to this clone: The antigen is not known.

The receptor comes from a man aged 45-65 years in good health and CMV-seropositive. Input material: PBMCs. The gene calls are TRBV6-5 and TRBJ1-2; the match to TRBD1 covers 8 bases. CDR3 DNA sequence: TGTGCCAGCAGTTACTCTCGGGACAGGTCTGGCTACACCTTC. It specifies CASSYSRDRSGYTF.